This T cell receptor beta chain is drawn from a study of blood T cell repertoires in COVID-19. The CDR3 contains 13 residues. Germline V gene sequence: CDR1 MNHEY, CDR2 SVGEGT. Deletions cut 5 bases from V and 1 base from J, with 8 bases between. As originally analysed: Nucleated cell number was recorded as an estimate derived from reference gene primer amplification. Repertoires were generated with immunoSEQ multiplex PCR, while TCRdb's copy carries only in-frame clones and drops some. The DNA was the basis for D and trimming; V, J and clone size are from that table. The repertoire holds some 70,000 clones, with about 87% as singletons.

This chain connects TRBV6-2 or TRBV6-3 to TRBJ1-1; D is unresolved. The receptor's source is a woman aged 70-85 years with acute or convalescent COVID-19. Sequenced: peripheral blood. The CDR3 here is CASSPDKNTEAFF. The CDR3 DNA sequence: TGTGCCAGCAGTCCCGACAAGAACACTGAAGCTTTCTTT.